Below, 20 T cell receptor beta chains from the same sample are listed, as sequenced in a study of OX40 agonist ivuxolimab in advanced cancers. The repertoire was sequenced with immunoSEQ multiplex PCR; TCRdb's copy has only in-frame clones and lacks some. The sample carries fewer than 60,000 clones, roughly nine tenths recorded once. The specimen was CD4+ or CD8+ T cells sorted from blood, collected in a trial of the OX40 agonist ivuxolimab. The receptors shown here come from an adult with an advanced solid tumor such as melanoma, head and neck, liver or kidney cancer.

CDR3 sequence reads: CASSLGQGRFNEQYF. CDR3 in DNA: TGTGCCAGCAGCTTGGGACAGGGGAGATTCAACGAGCAGTACTTC. V usage is TRBV7-9 and J usage is TRBJ2-7; 10 bases fit TRBD1. J gave up 5 bases and V 3 bases, and 7 bases lay outside the gene matches. The germline gives CDR1 SEHNR, CDR2 FQNEAQ (reference sequence). This CDR3 has 15 residues.

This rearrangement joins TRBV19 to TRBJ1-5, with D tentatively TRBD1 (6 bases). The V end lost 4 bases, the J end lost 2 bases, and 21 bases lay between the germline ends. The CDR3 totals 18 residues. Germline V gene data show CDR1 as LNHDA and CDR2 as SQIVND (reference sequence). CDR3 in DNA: TGTGCCAGTAGTAGAGATCGGACAGTAGGGTTGGGCAATCAGCCCCAGCATTTT. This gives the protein CASSRDRTVGLGNQPQHF.

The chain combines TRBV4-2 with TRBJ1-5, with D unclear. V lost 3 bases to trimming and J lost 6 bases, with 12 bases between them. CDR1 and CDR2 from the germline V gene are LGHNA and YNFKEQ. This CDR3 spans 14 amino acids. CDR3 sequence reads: CASSHIHNGQPQHF. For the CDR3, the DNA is TGTGCCAGCAGCCACATCCATAACGGTCAGCCCCAGCATTTT.

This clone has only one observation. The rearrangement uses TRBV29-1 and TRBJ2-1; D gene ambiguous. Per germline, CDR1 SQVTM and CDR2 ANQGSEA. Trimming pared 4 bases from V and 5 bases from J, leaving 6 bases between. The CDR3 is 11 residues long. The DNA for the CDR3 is TGCAGCGTTGCGATAAACAATGAGCAGTTCTTC. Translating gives CSVAINNEQFF.

In nucleotides, the CDR3 is TGCGCCAGCAGCCAAGAGGGGGGGACTAGCGGTAATGAGCAGTTCTTC. It translates to CASSQEGGTSGNEQFF. The chain uses TRBV4-1 and TRBJ2-1; TRBD2 matches 11 bases. J gave up 7 bases and V 0 bases, and 5 bases lay outside the gene matches. CDR1 and CDR2 (germline): MGHRA, YSYEKL. This CDR3 is 16 amino acids long.

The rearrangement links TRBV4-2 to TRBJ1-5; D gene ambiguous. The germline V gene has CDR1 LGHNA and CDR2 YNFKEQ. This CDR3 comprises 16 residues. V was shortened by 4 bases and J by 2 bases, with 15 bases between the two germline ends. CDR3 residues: CASSPIDEGGNQPQHF. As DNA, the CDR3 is TGTGCCAGCAGCCCCATCGACGAAGGAGGCAATCAGCCCCAGCATTTT.

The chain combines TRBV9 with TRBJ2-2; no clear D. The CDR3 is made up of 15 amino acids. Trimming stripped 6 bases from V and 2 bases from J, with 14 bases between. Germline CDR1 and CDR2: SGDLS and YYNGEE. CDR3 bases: TGTGCCAGCACCCGTGTGGCTACTAACACCGGGGAGCTGTTTTTT. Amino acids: CASTRVATNTGELFF.

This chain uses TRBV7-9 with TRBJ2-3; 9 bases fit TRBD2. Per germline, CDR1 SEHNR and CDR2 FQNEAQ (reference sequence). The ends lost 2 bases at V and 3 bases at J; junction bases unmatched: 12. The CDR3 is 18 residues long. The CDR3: CASSLSALAGLGTDTQYF. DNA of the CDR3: TGTGCCAGCAGCTTAAGTGCTCTAGCGGGATTAGGTACAGATACGCAGTATTTT.

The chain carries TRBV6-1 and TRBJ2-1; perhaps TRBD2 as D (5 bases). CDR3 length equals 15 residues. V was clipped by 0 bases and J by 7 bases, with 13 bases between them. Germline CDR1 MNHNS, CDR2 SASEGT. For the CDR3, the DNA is TGTGCCAGCAGTGAAGCGGTGACGGGGTGGAATGAGCAGTTCTTC. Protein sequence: CASSEAVTGWNEQFF.

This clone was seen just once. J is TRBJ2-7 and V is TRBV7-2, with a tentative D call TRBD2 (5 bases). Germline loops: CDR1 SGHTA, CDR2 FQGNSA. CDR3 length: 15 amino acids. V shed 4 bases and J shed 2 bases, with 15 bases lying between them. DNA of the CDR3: TGTGCCAGCAGCTCCGAGGGAAGGGCGGCCTACGAGCAGTACTTC. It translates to CASSSEGRAAYEQYF.

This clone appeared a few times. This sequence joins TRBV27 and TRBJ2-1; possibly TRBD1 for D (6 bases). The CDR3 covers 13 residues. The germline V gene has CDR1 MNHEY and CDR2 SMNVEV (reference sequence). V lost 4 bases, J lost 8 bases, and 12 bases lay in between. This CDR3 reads CASSYRAWDEQFF. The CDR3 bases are TGTGCCAGCAGTTACAGGGCATGGGATGAGCAGTTCTTC.

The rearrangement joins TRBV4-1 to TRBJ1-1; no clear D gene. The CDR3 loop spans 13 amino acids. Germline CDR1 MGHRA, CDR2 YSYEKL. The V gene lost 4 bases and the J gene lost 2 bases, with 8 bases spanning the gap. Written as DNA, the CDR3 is TGCGCCAGCAGCCTAGACGTTAACACTGAAGCTTTCTTT. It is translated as CASSLDVNTEAFF.

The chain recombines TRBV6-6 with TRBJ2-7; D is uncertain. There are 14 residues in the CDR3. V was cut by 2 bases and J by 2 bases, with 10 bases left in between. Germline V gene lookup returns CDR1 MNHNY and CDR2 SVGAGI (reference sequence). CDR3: CASSYNENPYEQYF. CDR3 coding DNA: TGTGCCAGCAGTTACAATGAAAATCCCTACGAGCAGTACTTC.

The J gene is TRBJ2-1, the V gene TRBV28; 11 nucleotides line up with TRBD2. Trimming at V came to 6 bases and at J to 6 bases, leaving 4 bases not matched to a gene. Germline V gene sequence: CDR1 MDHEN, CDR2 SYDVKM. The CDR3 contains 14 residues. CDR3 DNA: TGTGCCAGCAGGACTAGCGGGATCTTCAATGAGCAGTTCTTC. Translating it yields CASRTSGIFNEQFF.

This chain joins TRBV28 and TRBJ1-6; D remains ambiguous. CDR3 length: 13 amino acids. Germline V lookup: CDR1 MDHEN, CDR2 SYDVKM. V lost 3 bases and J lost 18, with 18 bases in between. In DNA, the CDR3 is TGTGCCAGCAGTTTTGCACAGCACAACAGCCCCCACTTT. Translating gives CASSFAQHNSPHF.

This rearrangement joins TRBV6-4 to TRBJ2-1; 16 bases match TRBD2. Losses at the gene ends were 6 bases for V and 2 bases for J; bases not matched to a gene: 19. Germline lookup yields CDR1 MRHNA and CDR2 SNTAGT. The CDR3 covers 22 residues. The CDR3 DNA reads TGTGCCAGCAGGGACAGGGTTCGGAAGGGACTAGCGGGAGGGCCCCCCTACAATGAGCAGTTCTTC. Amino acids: CASRDRVRKGLAGGPPYNEQFF.

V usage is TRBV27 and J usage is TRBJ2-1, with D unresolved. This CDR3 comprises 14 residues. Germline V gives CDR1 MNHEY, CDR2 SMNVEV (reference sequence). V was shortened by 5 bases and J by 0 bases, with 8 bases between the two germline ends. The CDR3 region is CASSGASSYNEQFF. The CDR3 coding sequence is TGTGCCAGCAGTGGAGCGAGCTCCTACAATGAGCAGTTCTTC.

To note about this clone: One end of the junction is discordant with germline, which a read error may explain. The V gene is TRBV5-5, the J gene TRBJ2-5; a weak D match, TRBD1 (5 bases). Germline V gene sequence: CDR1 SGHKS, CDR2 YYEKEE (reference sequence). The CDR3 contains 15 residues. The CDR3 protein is CASSFQGKHQETQYF. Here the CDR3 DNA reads TGTGCCAGCAGCTTCCAGGGAAAGCACCAGGAGACCCAGTACTTC. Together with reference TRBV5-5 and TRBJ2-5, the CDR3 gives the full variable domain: DAGVTQSPTHLIKTRGQQVTLRCSPISGHKSVSWYQQVLGQGPQFIFQYYEKEERGRGNFPDRFSARQFPNYSSELNVNALLLGDSALYLCASSFQGKHQETQYFGPGTRLLVL.

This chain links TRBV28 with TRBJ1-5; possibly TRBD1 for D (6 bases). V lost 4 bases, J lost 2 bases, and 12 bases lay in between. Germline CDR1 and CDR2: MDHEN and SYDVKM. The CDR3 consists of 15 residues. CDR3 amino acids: CASSYGGDGNQPQHF. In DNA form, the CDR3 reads TGTGCCAGCAGTTACGGGGGCGATGGCAATCAGCCCCAGCATTTT.

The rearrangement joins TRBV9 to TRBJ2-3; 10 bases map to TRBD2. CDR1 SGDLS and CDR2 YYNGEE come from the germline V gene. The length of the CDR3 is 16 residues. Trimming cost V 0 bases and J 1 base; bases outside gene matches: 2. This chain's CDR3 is CASSVGAGGGTDTQYF. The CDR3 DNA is TGTGCCAGCAGCGTAGGAGCGGGAGGGGGCACAGATACGCAGTATTTT.